A selection of T cell receptor beta chains follows, all from one sample in a study of cytomegalovirus exposure and HLA in healthy donors. The repertoire was sequenced with immunoSEQ multiplex PCR; TCRdb's copy has only in-frame clones and lacks some. The sample has roughly 150,000 clones; about four fifths are singletons. The sequenced sample consisted of PBMCs. The source is a man younger than 45 in good health. CDR3s leave out the opening cysteine and the closing phenylalanine or tryptophan.

j_gene,v_gene,CDR3aa
TRBJ1-5,TRBV6-6,ASSYVQGNQPQH
TRBJ2-1,TRBV28,ASNLDFSYNEQF
TRBJ1-6,TRBV7-6,ASSHNYNSPLH
TRBJ2-3,TRBV19,ASSIGANTQY
TRBJ2-3,TRBV7-3,ASSSGLAGPTDTQY
TRBJ1-5,TRBV7-8,ASSLATGGNQPQH
TRBJ2-7,TRBV7-9,ASSTGSWGLYEQY
TRBJ2-2,TRBV6-6,ASSDIAGTGELF
TRBJ2-1,TRBV9,ASSVGGGNSYNEQF
TRBJ2-3,TRBV9,ASSVGDRGTDTQY
TRBJ2-7,TRBV5-4,ASSRTGVGAYEQY
TRBJ1-5,TRBV6-5,ASSRDRVGQPQH
TRBJ1-2,TRBV6-5,ASSYSGRLNYGYT
TRBJ2-7,TRBV5-1,ASSLRQGGEVQY
TRBJ2-7,TRBV27,ASSFPPSGRKNYEQY
TRBJ2-5,TRBV5-1,ASSLASVQGETQY
TRBJ2-1,TRBV2,ASSERAGPYNEQF
TRBJ2-1,TRBV27,ASSLLAGAYNEQF
TRBJ2-7,TRBV13,ASSPSVAEQY
TRBJ2-3,TRBV9,ASSVALAVNTQY
TRBJ2-1,TRBV2,ASSGAGIETYNEQF
TRBJ2-7,TRBV4-3,ASSQAGTGTYEQY
TRBJ2-3,TRBV7-9,ASSPGRGTGTDTQY
TRBJ2-7,TRBV28,ASSFTTGGHSYEQY
NA,TRBV5-5,ASSSDPDYEQY
TRBJ2-1,TRBV4-2,ASSQDGLAANEQF
TRBJ2-1,TRBV2,ASTLLGLADNEQF
TRBJ2-5,TRBV7-2,ASSFYQETQY
TRBJ2-1,TRBV7-9,ASSSGGEQF
TRBJ2-7,TRBV7-3,ASSLISGYEQY
TRBJ1-1,TRBV2,ASSEGATEAF
TRBJ2-1,TRBV11-3,ASSLDRGSHYNEQF
TRBJ1-5,TRBV27,ASSWSRGNQPQH